There are a few counts of the clone carrying this T cell receptor (beta chain). Antigen: not known. The same CDR3 is also encoded by other DNA sequences in this sample. This sample stems from a study of shared clonotypes between healthy human individuals. Study-level results: Of the naive CD4 clonotypes, roughly 5.5% were shared across a handful of donors.

This CDR3 is 15 amino acids long. CDR1 and CDR2 (germline): KGHSH, LQKENI. The V and J ends lost 1 base and 4 bases respectively, with 11 bases between them. Generated by immunoSEQ multiplex PCR, the TCRdb table keeps only in-frame clones and is missing some. The table lists over 850,000 clones, approximately 78% of them singletons. The specimen sequenced was memory CD4+ T cells from PBMCs. This sample's subset: CD45RA-negative fraction. The V call is TRBV18, the J call TRBJ1-5, with a tentative D call TRBD1 (6 bases). This sequence was found in a young man in good health. Some clones in this sample may be carry-over from other donors' samples. This CDR3 reads CASSPQGVGNQPQHF. For the CDR3, the DNA is TGTGCCAGCTCACCACAGGGGGTTGGGAATCAGCCCCAGCATTTT. The whole variable domain, filled in from reference TRBV18 and TRBJ1-5, reads NAGVMQNPRHLVRRRGQEARLRCSPMKGHSHVYWYRQLPEEGLKFMVYLQKENIIDESGMPKERFSAEFPKEGPSILRIQQVVRGDSAAYFCASSPQGVGNQPQHFGDGTRLSIL.